A selection of T cell receptor beta chains follows, all from one sample in a study of blood T cell repertoires in COVID-19. Sequenced by immunoSEQ multiplex PCR; TCRdb stores in-frame clones only, minus some. The data hold 250,000 to 350,000 clones, with around nine tenths observed a single time. What was sequenced was PBMCs or T cells enriched from blood (not recorded which). These receptors originate from a woman between 45 and 65 years old who had been exposed to COVID-19. Both conserved end residues are part of each CDR3. A D gene is named only where the DNA matches it firmly. The size of a clone is reported for some rows only, either as once, few or many, or as a class for expanded clones.

D	size	J	V	DNA	CDR3
TRBD1	-	TRBJ1-2	TRBV7-2	TGTGCCAGCAGCTCCGGACAGGGGGGAGGACCCCCCCACTTC	CASSSGQGGGPPHF
TRBD1	-	TRBJ1-2	TRBV28	TGTGCCAGCCATGCGACAGGGGCGGACGGCTACACCTTC	CASHATGADGYTF
-	-	TRBJ2-5	TRBV11-1	TGTGCCAGCAGCTTAGGGAGAGGCGAAGAGACCCAGTACTTC	CASSLGRGEETQYF
TRBD1	-	TRBJ1-4	TRBV6-5	TGTGCCAGCAGCGCACAGGGGAGTAATGAAAAACTGTTTTTT	CASSAQGSNEKLFF
-	once	TRBJ1-2	TRBV28	TGTGCCAGCAGCCAGCAGACAGCGTATGGCTATGGCTACACCTTC	CASSQQTAYGYGYTF
TRBD1	-	TRBJ1-1	TRBV2	TGTGCCAGCAGCGACAGGGGGATCGGTGAAGCTTTCTTT	CASSDRGIGEAFF
TRBD2	-	TRBJ2-1	TRBV10-3	TGTGCCATCAGTGAGTGGGAGGGCAGAAACTACAATGAGCAGTTCTTC	CAISEWEGRNYNEQFF
TRBD1	-	TRBJ2-2	TRBV6-5	TGTGCCAGCAGTTTGGGACAGGGGGCGCACACCGGGGAGCTGTTTTTT	CASSLGQGAHTGELFF
TRBD1	-	TRBJ2-7	TRBV4-2	TGTGCCAGCAGCCGAGAGGGACAGGGGGCCTACGAGCAGTACTTC	CASSREGQGAYEQYF
-	-	TRBJ1-2	TRBV30	TGTGCCTGGAGTAGGCCCCCAGGGAACTATGGCTACACCTTC	CAWSRPPGNYGYTF
TRBD1	-	TRBJ2-3	TRBV10-3	TGTGCCATCAGGAACCCCGGGGGACAGGGTGCAGATACGCAGTATTTT	CAIRNPGGQGADTQYF
-	-	TRBJ2-2	TRBV6-4	TGTGCCAGCAGTGCTACAGCCCTGCGGGGGCACACCGGGGAGCTGTTTTTT	CASSATALRGHTGELFF
-	-	TRBJ1-3	TRBV5-6	TGTGCCAGCAGCCCAACAGGAGCTACTGGAAACACCATATATTTT	CASSPTGATGNTIYF
-	-	TRBJ1-2	TRBV7-2	TGTGCCAGCAGCCCACAAGCAGGACTATATGGCTACACCTTC	CASSPQAGLYGYTF
TRBD1	-	TRBJ2-6	TRBV5-4	TGTGCCAGCAGCATGGGACAGCTTGGGGCCAACGTCCTGACTTTC	CASSMGQLGANVLTF
TRBD2	once	TRBJ2-1	TRBV4-1	TGCGCCAGCAGCCAAGACCGGGCTAGCGGGGAGAGCTCCTACAATGAGCAGTTCTTC	CASSQDRASGESSYNEQFF